This entry is about one T cell receptor (beta chain). Its antigen is unknown. This entry is derived from a study of graft-versus-host responses after intestinal transplantation. The table came from immunoSEQ multiplex PCR; TCRdb's copy has only in-frame clones and leaves some out. The sample has tens of thousands of clones, around 96% seen once. After removal of 0 bases from V and 5 bases from J, the junction contained 10 bases not matched to a gene. The germline CDR1 and CDR2 sequences are LGHNA and YSLEER. CDR3 length: 17 amino acids. This specimen consisted of unstimulated CD8+ T cells sorted from spleen or lymph node cells, obtained before transplant. This TCR was sampled from a human donor who was the organ donor for an intestinal transplant. The rearrangement uses TRBV4-3 and TRBJ2-3; TRBD2 matches 8 bases. The CDR3 nucleotides read TGCGCCAGCAGCCAAGAGGCTAGCGGGTCCCGGGGAGATACGCAGTATTTT. Protein: CASSQEASGSRGDTQYF.